This TCR beta chain appears in the sequencing data of a study of blood T cell repertoires in COVID-19. Per the study methods: Quantification of nucleated cells was approximated via reference gene primer amplification. This table comes from immunoSEQ multiplex PCR, and its TCRdb copy is limited to in-frame clones, with some not included. That table supplies the V and J calls and clone size; D and trimming were determined from the DNA. The data hold just over 30,000 clones, with around 90% observed a single time. This CDR3 has 15 amino acids. This rearrangement joins TRBV21-1 to TRBJ1-6; TRBD1, the table's D call, was not compared with the DNA. TRBV21-1 is given as a pseudogene. This receptor was obtained from a woman in her thirties or forties with active or convalescent COVID-19. The source material was peripheral blood. Here the CDR3 DNA reads TGTGCCAGCAGCAAAGGGGACAGTACGAATTCACCCCTCCACTTT. Its protein is CASSKGDSTNSPLHF.